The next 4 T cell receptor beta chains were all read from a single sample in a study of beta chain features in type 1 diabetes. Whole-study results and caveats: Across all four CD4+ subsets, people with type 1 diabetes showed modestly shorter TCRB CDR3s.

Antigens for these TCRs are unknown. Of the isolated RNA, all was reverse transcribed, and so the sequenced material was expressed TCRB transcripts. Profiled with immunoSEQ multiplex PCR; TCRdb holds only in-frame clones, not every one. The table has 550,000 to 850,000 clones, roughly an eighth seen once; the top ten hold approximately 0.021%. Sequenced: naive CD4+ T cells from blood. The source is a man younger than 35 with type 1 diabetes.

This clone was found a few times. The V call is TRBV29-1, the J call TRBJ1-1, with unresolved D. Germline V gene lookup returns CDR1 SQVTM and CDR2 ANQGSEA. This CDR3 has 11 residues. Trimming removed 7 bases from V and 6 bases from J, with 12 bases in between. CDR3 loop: CSAIREAEAFF. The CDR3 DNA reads TGCAGCGCCATAAGGGAGGCTGAAGCTTTCTTT.

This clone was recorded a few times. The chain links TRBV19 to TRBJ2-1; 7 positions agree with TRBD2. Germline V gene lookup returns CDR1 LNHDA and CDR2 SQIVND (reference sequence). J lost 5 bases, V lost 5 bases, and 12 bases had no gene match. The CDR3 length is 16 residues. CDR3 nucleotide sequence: TGTGCCAGTAGTCTGCCTTCTAGGGCGGGGGACAATGAGCAGTTCTTC. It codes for CASSLPSRAGDNEQFF. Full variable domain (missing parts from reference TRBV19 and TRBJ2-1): DGGITQSPKYLFRKEGQNVTLSCEQNLNHDAMYWYRQDPGQGLRLIYYSQIVNDFQKGDIAEGYSVSREKKESFPLTVTSAQKNPTAFYLCASSLPSRAGDNEQFFGPGTRLTVL.

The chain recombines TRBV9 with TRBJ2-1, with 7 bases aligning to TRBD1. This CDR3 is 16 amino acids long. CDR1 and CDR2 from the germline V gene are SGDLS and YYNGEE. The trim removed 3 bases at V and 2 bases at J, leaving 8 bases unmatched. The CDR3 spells CASSATPTGTYNEQFF. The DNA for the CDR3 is TGTGCCAGCAGCGCAACCCCGACAGGGACCTACAATGAGCAGTTCTTC.

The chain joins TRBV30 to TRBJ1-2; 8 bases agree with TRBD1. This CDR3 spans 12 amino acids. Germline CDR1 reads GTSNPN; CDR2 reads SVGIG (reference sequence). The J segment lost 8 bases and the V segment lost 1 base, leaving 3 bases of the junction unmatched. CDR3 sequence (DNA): TGTGCCTGGAGTGCGGGGACAGGAGGCTACACCTTC. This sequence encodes CAWSAGTGGYTF. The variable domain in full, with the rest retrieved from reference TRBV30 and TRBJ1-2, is SQTIHQWPATLVQPVGSPLSLECTVEGTSNPNLYWYRQAAGRGLQLLFYSVGIGQISSEVPQNLSASRPQDRQFILSSKKLLLSDSGFYLCAWSAGTGGYTFGSGTRLTVV.